Following are 29 T cell receptor beta chains from one sample sequenced in a study of human T cells and chemical hapten exposure. TCRdb re-called the RACE reads through MiXCR, storing one row per CDR3 protein. The profile covers some 180,000 distinct CDR3 sequences, with around 25% appearing a single time and 2% to 2.5% taken by the ten largest. Time point described: patch test 3, about 24 weeks after DPC sensitization. Treatment denoted: therapeutic diphenylcyclopropenone sensitization with weekly scalp DPC. This specimen consisted of whole blood, obtained in connection with sensitization to the hapten diphenylcyclopropenone (DPC). The receptors shown here come from a woman aged 40-49 years with alopecia areata. Some clones in this sample may be carry-over from other donors' samples.

The chain joins TRBV7-2 to TRBJ2-7; tentative D call: TRBD2 (6 bases). Germline V CDR1 and CDR2: SGHTA, FQGNSA. Deletions cut 5 bases from V and 5 bases from J, with 16 bases between. This CDR3 contains 14 residues. CDR3 residues: CASSPTRVSDEQYF. The CDR3 DNA reads as TGTGCCAGCAGCCCGACTAGGGTATCGGACGAGCAGTACTTC.

This clonotype was seen a few times. The chain is built from TRBV4-3 and TRBJ1-4; 10 bases line up with TRBD1. The V gene's germline CDR1 is LGHNA and CDR2 YSLEER. With 3 bases clipped from V and 5 bases from J, the junction kept 3 bases outside the gene matches. The CDR3 totals 15 residues. CDR3: CASSHSTGGNEKLFF. CDR3 sequence (DNA): TGCGCCAGCAGCCATTCGACAGGGGGCAATGAAAAACTGTTTTTT.

This CDR3 reads CASSYRGTSYEQYF. CDR3 DNA: TGTGCCAGCAGTTACCGGGGTACTTCCTACGAGCAGTACTTC. The rearrangement joins TRBV6-2 or TRBV6-3 to TRBJ2-7; D may be TRBD2 (5 bases). Trimming took 2 bases from V and 1 from J, leaving 9 bases between them. There are 14 residues in the CDR3. Germline V gives CDR1 MNHEY, CDR2 SVGEGT.

This rearrangement joins TRBV12-3 or TRBV12-4 to TRBJ1-1, with D unclear. V was clipped by 1 base and J by 0 bases, with 12 bases between them. This CDR3 is built from 16 residues. CDR3: CASSLEARSLNTEAFF. DNA of the CDR3: TGTGCCAGCAGTTTAGAAGCCAGGAGCCTGAACACTGAAGCTTTCTTT.

This clonotype was seen a few times. This chain joins TRBV7-2 and TRBJ1-1; no definite D call. The germline V gene has CDR1 SGHTA and CDR2 FQGNSA. The CDR3 consists of 13 residues. V was cut by 5 bases and J by 0 bases, with 7 bases left in between. CDR3 nucleotide sequence: TGTGCCAGCAGCCGGAAGATGAACACTGAAGCTTTCTTT. Amino acid sequence: CASSRKMNTEAFF. Supplemented by reference TRBV7-2 and TRBJ1-1, the full variable domain reads GAGVSQSPSNKVTEKGKDVELRCDPISGHTALYWYRQSLGQGLEFLIYFQGNSAPDKSGLPSDRFSAERTGGSVSTLTIQRTQQEDSAVYLCASSRKMNTEAFFGQGTRLTVV.

The gene calls are TRBV12-3 or TRBV12-4 and TRBJ2-7, with 7 bases lining up with TRBD2. CDR3 size: 15 residues. After removal of 5 bases from V and 3 bases from J, the junction contained 10 bases not matched to a gene. CDR3 sequence: CASSPQGGSRYEQYF. The CDR3 DNA reads TGTGCCAGCAGTCCCCAGGGCGGGAGTCGCTACGAGCAGTACTTC.

The V and J genes are TRBV28 and TRBJ1-4; D is unresolved. The CDR3 length is 15 residues. The germline V gene has CDR1 MDHEN and CDR2 SYDVKM. V lost 4 bases, J lost 0 bases, and 9 bases lay in between. The CDR3 sequence is CASSSLVATNEKLFF. CDR3 sequence (DNA): TGTGCCAGCAGTTCCTTAGTAGCAACTAATGAAAAACTGTTTTTT.

The chain recombines TRBV6-5 with TRBJ1-4, with a weak D call TRBD1 (6 bases). The germline V gene encodes CDR1 MNHEY and CDR2 SVGAGI. The CDR3 spans 15 residues. V was trimmed by 4 bases and J by 5 bases, leaving 14 bases between them. CDR3 coding DNA: TGTGCCAGCAGTTCCCCCAGGGGCAGGAATGAAAAACTGTTTTTT. This sequence encodes CASSSPRGRNEKLFF.

The genes are TRBV24-1 and TRBJ2-3; TRBD2 might be the D (6 bases). The CDR3 spans 13 residues. V lost 10 bases and J 2 bases, leaving 12 bases between the germline ends. Germline V gene lookup returns CDR1 KGHDR and CDR2 SFDVKD. As DNA, the CDR3 is TGTGCCACTATGGAGGGGCTCACAGATACGCAGTATTTT. The encoded protein is CATMEGLTDTQYF.

The V gene is TRBV29-1, the J gene TRBJ2-3, with 14 bases fitting TRBD2. V lost 7 bases and J lost 5; bases outside the gene matches: 8. The CDR3 loop spans 15 amino acids. The germline V gene encodes CDR1 SQVTM and CDR2 ANQGSEA. CDR3 loop: CSGSGLAGEVDTQYF. The CDR3 coding sequence is TGCAGCGGATCGGGACTAGCGGGAGAGGTAGATACGCAGTATTTT.

This clonotype was seen more than once but under ten times. The CDR3 reads CASSLWKGSGTYGYTF. The DNA for the CDR3 is TGTGCCAGCAGTTTATGGAAGGGGTCAGGGACCTATGGCTACACCTTC. The rearrangement links TRBV28 to TRBJ1-2; possibly TRBD1 for D (5 bases). The CDR3 consists of 16 residues. The V end was cut by 0 bases, the J end by 4 bases, with 15 bases between. Per germline, CDR1 MDHEN and CDR2 SYDVKM.

The chain joins TRBV9 to TRBJ2-3; D is ambiguous. Germline-derived CDR1 and CDR2 are SGDLS and YYNGEE. Trimming shortened V by 0 bases and J by 0 bases, and 8 bases separated the two germline ends. The CDR3 length is 15 residues. CDR3 region: CASSVGSVSTDTQYF. CDR3 sequence (DNA): TGTGCCAGCAGCGTAGGCTCCGTTAGCACAGATACGCAGTATTTT.

This rearrangement joins TRBV2 to TRBJ1-1, with 7 positions matching TRBD1. V gave up 4 bases and J gave up 3 bases; unmatched junction bases: 2. This CDR3 has 13 amino acids. Germline CDR1 SNHLY, CDR2 FYNNEI. For the CDR3, the DNA is TGTGCCAGCAGTGCAGGGGGTGACACTGAAGCTTTCTTT. Protein sequence: CASSAGGDTEAFF. Full variable domain (remainder filled in from reference TRBV2 and TRBJ1-1): EPEVTQTPSHQVTQMGQEVILRCVPISNHLYFYWYRQILGQKVEFLVSFYNNEISEKSEIFDDQFSVERPDGSNFTLKIRSTKLEDSAMYFCASSAGGDTEAFFGQGTRLTVV.

The J gene is TRBJ2-1, the V gene TRBV15; 11 bases map to TRBD2. Per germline, CDR1 LNHNV and CDR2 YYDKDF (reference sequence). J gave up 6 bases and V 8 bases, and 9 bases lay outside the gene matches. The length of the CDR3 is 15 residues. The CDR3 reads CATGTSGSPPNEQFF. The CDR3 region has the DNA TGTGCCACCGGTACTAGCGGGAGCCCTCCCAATGAGCAGTTCTTC.

The V call is TRBV4-3, the J call TRBJ2-7; 8 nucleotides line up with TRBD1. The CDR3 contains 15 residues. Trimming cost V 1 base and J 2 bases; bases outside gene matches: 4. Per germline, CDR1 LGHNA and CDR2 YSLEER. CDR3 in DNA: TGCGCCAGCAGCCAAGGGACAGGGAACCCCTACGAGCAGTACTTC. Protein sequence: CASSQGTGNPYEQYF.

This clonotype was counted ten times or more. The chain recombines TRBV4-3 with TRBJ2-1; perhaps TRBD2 as D (5 bases). CDR3 length equals 13 residues. The V and J ends lost 5 bases and 6 bases respectively, with 11 bases between them. Germline CDR1 and CDR2: LGHNA and YSLEER. CDR3 region: CASSTQGLNEQFF. Here the CDR3 DNA reads TGCGCCAGCAGCACACAAGGACTCAATGAGCAGTTCTTC.

V gene TRBV10-3 combines with J gene TRBJ2-2, with TRBD1 identical over 10 bases. This CDR3 is built from 15 residues. CDR1 and CDR2 from the germline V gene are ENHRY and SYGVKD. After removal of 7 bases from V and 0 bases from J, the junction contained 2 bases not matched to a gene. CDR3 residues: CAIKDRGPNTGELFF. The CDR3 bases are TGTGCCATCAAAGACAGGGGGCCGAACACCGGGGAGCTGTTTTTT.

The chain joins TRBV7-2 to TRBJ2-1; no clear D. The V gene's germline CDR1 is SGHTA and CDR2 FQGNSA. This CDR3 spans 15 amino acids. Trimming removed 3 bases at V and 0 bases at J, with 9 bases between. CDR3 protein: CASSLASSSYNEQFF. The DNA for the CDR3 is TGTGCCAGCAGCTTGGCGTCGAGCTCCTACAATGAGCAGTTCTTC.

The chain carries TRBV29-1 and TRBJ2-2, with 12 bases fitting TRBD2. V dropped 7 bases and J dropped 3; count of bases not matched to a gene: 9. CDR3 length: 16 amino acids. The V gene's germline CDR1 is SQVTM and CDR2 ANQGSEA. CDR3 residues: CSARSLAGGHTGELFF. In DNA form, the CDR3 reads TGCAGCGCCCGGAGCCTAGCGGGAGGGCACACCGGGGAGCTGTTTTTT.

The V call is TRBV20-1, the J call TRBJ1-6, with 7 bases lining up with TRBD1. Trimming took 6 bases from V and 3 from J; bases not matched to a gene: 5. The germline gives CDR1 DFQATT, CDR2 SNEGSKA (reference sequence). The CDR3 totals 14 residues. The DNA for the CDR3 is TGCAGTGCCGAGAGGACAGGCTATAATTCACCCCTCCACTTT. This gives the protein CSAERTGYNSPLHF.

This chain connects TRBV7-2 to TRBJ2-5, with D possibly being TRBD2 (5 bases). The CDR3 runs to 14 residues. Germline V lookup: CDR1 SGHTA, CDR2 FQGNSA. V was trimmed by 1 base and J by 5 bases, leaving 11 bases between them. CDR3 nucleotides: TGTGCCAGCAGCTTAGTGGGAGTTGCTGAGACCCAGTACTTC. Translation gives CASSLVGVAETQYF.

The chain recombines TRBV5-1 with TRBJ2-5, with D possibly called TRBD1 or TRBD2 (6 bases each). Trimming removed 7 bases at V and 0 bases at J, with 19 bases between. Germline CDR1 is SGHRS and CDR2 is YFSETQ. The CDR3 totals 16 residues. This chain's CDR3 is CASRGGTISYQETQYF. The CDR3 bases are TGCGCCAGCCGCGGAGGGACAATCTCGTACCAAGAGACCCAGTACTTC.

The V call is TRBV6-5, the J call TRBJ2-7; D is unclear. The length of the CDR3 is 11 residues. V was trimmed by 11 bases and J by 3 bases, leaving 11 bases between them. CDR1 and CDR2 from the germline V gene are MNHEY and SVGAGI. The CDR3 bases are TGTGCCGTGGGATCAGGCTACGAGCAGTACTTC. It yields the protein CAVGSGYEQYF.

The chain employs TRBV24-1 and TRBJ2-1, with D possibly being TRBD2 (6 bases). Trimming removed 4 bases at V and 7 bases at J, with 13 bases between. The length of the CDR3 is 14 residues. Germline CDR1 is KGHDR and CDR2 is SFDVKD. In DNA form, the CDR3 reads TGTGCCACCAGTGAGGGAGGCGCGGCGAATGAGCAGTTCTTC. Residues: CATSEGGAANEQFF.

The gene calls are TRBV6-2 or TRBV6-3 and TRBJ2-7; 9 bases line up with TRBD1. The CDR3 is 14 residues long. J lost 4 bases, V lost 6 bases, and 7 bases had no gene match. Germline V gene data show CDR1 as MNHEY and CDR2 as SVGEGT. The CDR3 sequence is CASRSGTGTYEQYF. The CDR3, as DNA: TGTGCCAGCAGATCCGGGACAGGGACGTACGAGCAGTACTTC.

The chain couples TRBV6-4 to TRBJ2-1; D perhaps matches TRBD1 (5 bases). This CDR3 region has 14 residues. Germline V CDR1 and CDR2: MRHNA, SNTAGT. The V and J ends lost 3 bases and 3 bases respectively, with 9 bases between them. The CDR3 sequence: CASSELDSYNEQFF. The CDR3 region has the DNA TGTGCCAGCAGTGAACTCGACAGCTACAATGAGCAGTTCTTC.

The chain carries TRBV18 and TRBJ2-1; tentatively, D is TRBD1 (6 bases). The CDR3 has 16 amino acids. Germline V gene data show CDR1 as KGHSH and CDR2 as LQKENI. Trimming shortened V by 0 bases and J by 3 bases, and 12 bases separated the two germline ends. CDR3 nucleotides: TGTGCCAGCTCACCACCGGAGAGGACAGACTACAATGAGCAGTTCTTC. Protein product: CASSPPERTDYNEQFF.

The chain links TRBV7-9 to TRBJ1-5; 7 bases map to TRBD1. Per germline, CDR1 SEHNR and CDR2 FQNEAQ (reference sequence). The CDR3 has 15 amino acids. With 3 bases clipped from V and 6 bases from J, the junction kept 8 bases outside the gene matches. CDR3 DNA: TGTGCCAGCAGCTTTCAAGGGGGCGGGGGTCAGCCCCAGCATTTT. The encoded protein is CASSFQGGGGQPQHF.

The chain carries TRBV19 and TRBJ1-2, with TRBD1 matching 7 bases. Trimming took 1 base from V and 5 from J; bases not matched to a gene: 7. Germline V gives CDR1 LNHDA, CDR2 SQIVND (reference sequence). The CDR3 is made up of 15 amino acids. The DNA for the CDR3 is TGTGCCAGTAGTATAGCCCCAAGCAGGGGGTATGGCTACACCTTC. Translated: CASSIAPSRGYGYTF.